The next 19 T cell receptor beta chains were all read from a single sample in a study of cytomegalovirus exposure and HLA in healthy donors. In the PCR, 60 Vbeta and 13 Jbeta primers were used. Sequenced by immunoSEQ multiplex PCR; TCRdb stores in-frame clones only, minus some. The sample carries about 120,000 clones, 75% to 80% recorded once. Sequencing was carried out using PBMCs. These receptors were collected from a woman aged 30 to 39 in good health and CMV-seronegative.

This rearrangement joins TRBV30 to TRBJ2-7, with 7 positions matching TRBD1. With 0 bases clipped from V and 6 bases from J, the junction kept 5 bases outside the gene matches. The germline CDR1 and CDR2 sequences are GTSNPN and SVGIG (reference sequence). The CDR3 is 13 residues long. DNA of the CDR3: TGTGCCTGGAGTGTAACAGGGGATGGCGAGCAGTACTTC. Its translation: CAWSVTGDGEQYF. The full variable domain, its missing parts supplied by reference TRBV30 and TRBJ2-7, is SQTIHQWPATLVQPVGSPLSLECTVEGTSNPNLYWYRQAAGRGLQLLFYSVGIGQISSEVPQNLSASRPQDRQFILSSKKLLLSDSGFYLCAWSVTGDGEQYFGPGTRLTVT.

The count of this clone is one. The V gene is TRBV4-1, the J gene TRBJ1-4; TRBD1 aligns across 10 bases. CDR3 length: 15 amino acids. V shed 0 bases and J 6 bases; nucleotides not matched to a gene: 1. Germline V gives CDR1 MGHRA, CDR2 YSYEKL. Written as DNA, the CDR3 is TGCGCCAGCAGCCAAGATGGGACAGGGGATGAAAAACTGTTTTTT. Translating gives CASSQDGTGDEKLFF.

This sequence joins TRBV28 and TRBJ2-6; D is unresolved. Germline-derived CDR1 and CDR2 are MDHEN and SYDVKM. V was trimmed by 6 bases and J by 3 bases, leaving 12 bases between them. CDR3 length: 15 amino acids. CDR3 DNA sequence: TGTGCCAGCAGCCGAGATTTTCGTGGGGCCAACGTCCTGACTTTC. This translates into CASSRDFRGANVLTF.

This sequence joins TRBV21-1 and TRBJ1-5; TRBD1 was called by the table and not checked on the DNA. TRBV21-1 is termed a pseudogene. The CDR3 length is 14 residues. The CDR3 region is CASRPDRDYQPQHF. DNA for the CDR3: TGTGCCAGCAGGCCGGACAGGGATTATCAGCCCCAGCATTTT.

This CDR3 reads CASSLAGKNYEQYF. CDR3 in DNA: TGTGCCAGCTCACTAGCCGGGAAAAACTACGAGCAGTACTTC. The V call is TRBV18, the J call TRBJ2-7; D might be TRBD2 (5 bases). Germline lookup yields CDR1 KGHSH and CDR2 LQKENI. This CDR3 spans 14 amino acids. Trimming stripped 4 bases from V and 3 bases from J, with 13 bases between.

This CDR3 is CASTELDRVTDTQYF. CDR3 coding DNA: TGTGCCAGCACCGAACTAGACCGAGTCACAGATACGCAGTATTTT. This rearrangement joins TRBV6-6 to TRBJ2-3, with TRBD2 as a possible D gene (5 bases). The CDR3 runs 15 residues. V lost 7 bases, J lost 2 bases, and 16 bases lay in between. Germline CDR1 MNHNY, CDR2 SVGAGI (reference sequence).

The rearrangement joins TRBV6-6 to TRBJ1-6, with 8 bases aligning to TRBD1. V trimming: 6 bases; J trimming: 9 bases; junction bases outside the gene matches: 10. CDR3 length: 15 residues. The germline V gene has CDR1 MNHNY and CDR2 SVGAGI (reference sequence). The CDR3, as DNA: TGTGCCAGCAGGCCTGACAGGGGCCAGGGTTCACCCCTCCACTTT. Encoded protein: CASRPDRGQGSPLHF.

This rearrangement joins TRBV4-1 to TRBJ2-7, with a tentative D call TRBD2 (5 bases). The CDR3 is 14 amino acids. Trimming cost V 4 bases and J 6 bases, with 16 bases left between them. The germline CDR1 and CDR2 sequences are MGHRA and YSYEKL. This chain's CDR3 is CASSLQEFRGEQYF. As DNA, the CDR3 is TGCGCCAGCAGCCTACAAGAGTTCCGGGGCGAGCAGTACTTC.

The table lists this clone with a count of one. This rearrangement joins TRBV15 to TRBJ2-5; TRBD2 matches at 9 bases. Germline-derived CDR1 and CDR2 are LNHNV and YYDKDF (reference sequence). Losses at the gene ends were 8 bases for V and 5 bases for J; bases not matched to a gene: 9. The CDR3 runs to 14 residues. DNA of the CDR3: TGTGCCACCGGTGCGGGAGGGCCTAAGGAGACCCAGTACTTC. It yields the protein CATGAGGPKETQYF.

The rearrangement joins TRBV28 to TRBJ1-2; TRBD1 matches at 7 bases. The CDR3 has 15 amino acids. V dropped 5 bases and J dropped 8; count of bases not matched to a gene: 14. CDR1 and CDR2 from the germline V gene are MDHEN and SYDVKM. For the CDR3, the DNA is TGTGCCAGCAGTCCCAACGCAGGGGGACGGGCCGGCTACACCTTC. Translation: CASSPNAGGRAGYTF.

The DNA of the CDR3 is TGTGCCAGCAGCGTACTAATGGGGGGGACCAACTATGGCTACACCTTC. Protein: CASSVLMGGTNYGYTF. This chain links TRBV9 with TRBJ1-2, with D possibly being TRBD1 (5 bases). With 1 base removed from V and 2 bases from J, the gap between germline ends came to 15 bases. In germline, CDR1 is SGDLS, CDR2 YYNGEE. This CDR3 spans 16 amino acids. Together with reference TRBV9 and TRBJ1-2, the CDR3 gives the full variable domain: DSGVTQTPKHLITATGQRVTLRCSPRSGDLSVYWYQQSLDQGLQFLIQYYNGEERAKGNILERFSAQQFPDLHSELNLSSLELGDSALYFCASSVLMGGTNYGYTFGSGTRLTVV.

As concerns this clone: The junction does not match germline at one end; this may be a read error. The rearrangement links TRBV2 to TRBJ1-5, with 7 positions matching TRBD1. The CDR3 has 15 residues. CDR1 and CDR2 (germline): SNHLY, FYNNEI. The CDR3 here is CASTRRGQADQPQHF. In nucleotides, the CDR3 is TGTGCCAGCACCCGGAGGGGGCAGGCAGATCAGCCCCAACATTTT.

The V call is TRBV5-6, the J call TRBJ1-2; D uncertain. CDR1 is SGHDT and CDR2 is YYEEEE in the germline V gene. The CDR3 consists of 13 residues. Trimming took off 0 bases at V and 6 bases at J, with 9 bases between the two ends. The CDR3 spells CASSLAGVDGYTF. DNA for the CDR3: TGTGCCAGCAGCTTGGCCGGGGTGGATGGCTACACCTTC.

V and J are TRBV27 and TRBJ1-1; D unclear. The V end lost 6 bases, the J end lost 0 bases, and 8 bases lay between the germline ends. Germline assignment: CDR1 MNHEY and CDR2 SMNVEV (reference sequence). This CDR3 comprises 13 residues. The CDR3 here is CASRGGMNTEAFF. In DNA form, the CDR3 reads TGTGCCAGCAGGGGCGGGATGAACACTGAAGCTTTCTTT.

CDR3 sequence: CASSERTSGRNEQFF. CDR3 DNA: TGTGCCAGCAGTGAGAGGACTAGCGGGAGAAATGAGCAGTTCTTC. V and J are TRBV2 and TRBJ2-1; TRBD2 aligns across 13 bases. This CDR3 comprises 15 residues. Germline V CDR1 and CDR2: SNHLY, FYNNEI. The junction had 3 bases not matched to a gene; V was cut back by 3 bases and J by 7 bases. The variable domain in full, with the rest retrieved from reference TRBV2 and TRBJ2-1, is EPEVTQTPSHQVTQMGQEVILRCVPISNHLYFYWYRQILGQKVEFLVSFYNNEISEKSEIFDDQFSVERPDGSNFTLKIRSTKLEDSAMYFCASSERTSGRNEQFFGPGTRLTVL.

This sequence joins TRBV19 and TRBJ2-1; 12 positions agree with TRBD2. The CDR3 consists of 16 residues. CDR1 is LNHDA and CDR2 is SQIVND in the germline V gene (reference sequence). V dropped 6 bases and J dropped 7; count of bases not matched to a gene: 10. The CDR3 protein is CASRLLAGGKNNEQFF. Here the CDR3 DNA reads TGTGCCAGTAGACTTCTAGCGGGAGGGAAGAATAATGAGCAGTTCTTC.

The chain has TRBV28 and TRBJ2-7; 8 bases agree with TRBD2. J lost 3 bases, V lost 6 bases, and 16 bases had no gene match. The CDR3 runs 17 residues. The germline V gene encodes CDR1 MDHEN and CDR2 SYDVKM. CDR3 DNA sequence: TGTGCCAGCAGGGAGCCGACCCGGGGGGCGGGGGGCTACGAGCAGTACTTC. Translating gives CASREPTRGAGGYEQYF. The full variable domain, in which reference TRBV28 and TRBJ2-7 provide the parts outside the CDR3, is DVKVTQSSRYLVKRTGEKVFLECVQDMDHENMFWYRQDPGLGLRLIYFSYDVKMKEKGDIPEGYSVSREKKERFSLILESASTNQTSMYLCASREPTRGAGGYEQYFGPGTRLTVT.

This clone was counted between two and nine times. In DNA form, the CDR3 reads TGTGCCAGCAGCTTCAGGGGGCAAGACTCAGATACGCAGTATTTT. Encoded protein: CASSFRGQDSDTQYF. This chain uses TRBV7-2 with TRBJ2-3, with TRBD1 matching 8 bases. The CDR3 consists of 15 residues. The germline V gene has CDR1 SGHTA and CDR2 FQGNSA. Germline trimming cut 3 bases from V and 4 bases from J; bases unmatched to any gene: 6.

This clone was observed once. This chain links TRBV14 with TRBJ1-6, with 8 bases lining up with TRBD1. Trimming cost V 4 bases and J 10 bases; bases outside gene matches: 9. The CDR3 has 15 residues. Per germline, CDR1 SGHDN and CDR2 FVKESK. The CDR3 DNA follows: TGTGCCAGCAGCCGCACGGGGACAGGAATCTCACCCCTCCACTTT. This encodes CASSRTGTGISPLHF. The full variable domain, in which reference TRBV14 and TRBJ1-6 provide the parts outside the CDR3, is EAGVTQFPSHSVIEKGQTVTLRCDPISGHDNLYWYRRVMGKEIKFLLHFVKESKQDESGMPNNRFLAERTGGTYSTLKVQPAELEDSGVYFCASSRTGTGISPLHFGNGTRLTVT.